One T cell receptor beta chain is described in this entry. The antigen is undetermined. The data are from a study of beta chain features in type 1 diabetes. Notes on the study in general: Shorter TCRB CDR3s, moderately but significantly so, were found in Type 1 diabetes patients in all four CD4+ subsets.

Sampling consisted of one heparinised blood draw per donor, averaging about 116 mL. The germline CDR1 and CDR2 sequences are MNHEY and SVGAGI. The CDR3 spans 16 residues. V lost 2 bases to trimming and J lost 0 bases, with 8 bases between them. Isolated RNA was reverse transcribed in full, so expressed TCRB transcripts were sequenced. Clones were sequenced by immunoSEQ multiplex PCR, and TCRdb holds only the in-frame ones, with some missing. The sample lists about 660,000 clones, over 13% occurring once. The chain combines TRBV6-5 with TRBJ2-6; D gene ambiguous. The specimen sequenced was naive CD4+ T cells from blood. This TCR derives from a man aged 18 to 30 with type 1 diabetes. CDR3 protein: CASSYRITSGANVLTF. Written as DNA, the CDR3 is TGTGCCAGCAGTTACCGGATTACCTCTGGGGCCAACGTCCTGACTTTC.